These 30 T cell receptor beta chains were all obtained from the same sample, sequenced in a study of post-analysis software for immune sequencing data. The authors incorporated unique molecular identifiers into the TCR beta cDNA libraries. TCRdb reprocessed the PCR reads with MiXCR, giving one entry per CDR3 protein. The sample carries about 770,000 distinct CDR3 sequences, about 45% recorded once. For these TCRs, the target antigens are not known. Points from the study as a whole: Relative to controls, patients had a handful of TRBV segments at higher frequency, with TRBV5-6, TRBV5-1 and TRBV20-1 among these.

Sequenced sample: blood. These receptor sequences come from a girl between 10 and 17 years old with multiple sclerosis.

The J gene is TRBJ1-2, the V gene TRBV20-1; 9 positions match TRBD1. The CDR3 runs 14 residues. The V and J ends lost 3 bases and 4 bases, in that order; junction bases with no gene match: 6. The V gene's germline CDR1 is DFQATT and CDR2 SNEGSKA (reference sequence). CDR3 loop: CSASHGQGTYGYTF. Here the CDR3 DNA reads TGCAGTGCTAGCCACGGACAGGGGACCTATGGCTACACCTTC.

This clonotype showed up just once. The V and J genes are TRBV28 and TRBJ2-1; 14 bases are a match to TRBD2. This CDR3 comprises 22 residues. With V trimmed by 4 bases and J by 1 base, 18 bases remained unmatched. Germline lookup yields CDR1 MDHEN and CDR2 SYDVKM. This CDR3 reads CASSSGASPGLAGVGSYNEQFF. The CDR3 DNA sequence: TGTGCCAGCAGTTCGGGGGCGTCACCGGGACTAGCGGGAGTAGGGTCCTACAATGAGCAGTTCTTC. Drawing the rest from reference TRBV28 and TRBJ2-1, the complete variable domain is DVKVTQSSRYLVKRTGEKVFLECVQDMDHENMFWYRQDPGLGLRLIYFSYDVKMKEKGDIPEGYSVSREKKERFSLILESASTNQTSMYLCASSSGASPGLAGVGSYNEQFFGPGTRLTVL.

Turning to this clonotype: The germline gene is not matched at one end of the junction; a read error may be the cause. The chain employs TRBV20-1 and TRBJ2-4; D is possibly TRBD1 (5 bases). The length of the CDR3 is 14 residues. Germline V gene sequence: CDR1 DFQATT, CDR2 SNEGSKA (reference sequence). The CDR3 DNA sequence: TGCAGCGCTAGAGATAGGGGTGCCAAAAACATTCAGTACTTC. It codes for CSARDRGAKNIQYF.

This clonotype has only a few counts. CDR3 loop: CASSLVGHTGEQYF. For the CDR3, the DNA is TGTGCCAGCAGCTTAGTCGGACATACTGGGGAGCAGTACTTC. The V gene is TRBV7-2, the J gene TRBJ2-4; either TRBD1 or TRBD2 may fit D (5 bases each). V lost 1 base to trimming and J lost 13 bases, with 17 bases between them. CDR1 SGHTA and CDR2 FQGNSA come from the germline V gene. This CDR3 is 14 amino acids long.

The chain recombines TRBV20-1 with TRBJ2-7; 8 bases fit TRBD1. The CDR3 consists of 15 residues. Per the germline V gene, CDR1 is DFQATT and CDR2 is SNEGSKA (reference sequence). The V segment lost 6 bases and the J segment 0 bases; nucleotides outside the gene matches: 10. For the CDR3, the DNA is TGCAGTGCACCTCCAAGGACAGGGCCCTCCTACGAGCAGTACTTC. Translating gives CSAPPRTGPSYEQYF.

Points on this clonotype: The conserved closing phenylalanine or tryptophan is absent in this CDR3, likely reflecting a read error. V usage is TRBV7-2 and J usage is TRBJ2-7; D unresolved. The CDR3 extends over 12 amino acids. Trimming pared 5 bases from V and 2 bases from J, leaving 7 bases between. CDR1 is SGHTA and CDR2 is FQGNSA in the germline V gene. The DNA for the CDR3 is TGTGCCAGCAGCCGGTCCACCTACGAGCAGTACTCC. Its protein is CASSRSTYEQYS.

This chain connects TRBV7-8 to TRBJ2-7, with TRBD2 matching 7 bases. J lost 6 bases, V lost 1 base, and 15 bases had no gene match. Germline assignment: CDR1 SGHVS and CDR2 FQNEAQ. This CDR3 region has 17 residues. The chain's CDR3 is CASSLVIGWGRGSEQYF. The CDR3 nucleotides read TGTGCCAGCAGCTTAGTAATAGGTTGGGGGAGGGGAAGCGAGCAGTACTTC.

The V gene is TRBV12-3 or TRBV12-4, the J gene TRBJ2-7; D gene ambiguous. V gave up 5 bases and J gave up 0 bases, with 8 bases separating them. The CDR3 extends over 13 amino acids. The CDR3 spells CASSPKNSYEQYF. CDR3 bases: TGTGCCAGCAGTCCGAAGAACTCCTACGAGCAGTACTTC.

This clonotype was detected a few times. The V gene is TRBV20-1, the J gene TRBJ2-7, with 11 positions matching TRBD2. V gave up 1 base and J gave up 4 bases; unmatched junction bases: 0. Germline lookup yields CDR1 DFQATT and CDR2 SNEGSKA (reference sequence). The length of the CDR3 is 13 residues. The CDR3 DNA is TGCAGTGCTAGAGCTAGCGGGAGGTACGAGCAGTACTTC. Protein product: CSARASGRYEQYF.

J is TRBJ2-1 and V is TRBV5-1; perhaps D is TRBD1 or TRBD2 (5 bases each). Germline V gene lookup returns CDR1 SGHRS and CDR2 YFSETQ. This CDR3 is 14 amino acids long. V was cut by 0 bases and J by 8 bases, with 12 bases left in between. This CDR3 is CASSLGAGGHEQFF. DNA of the CDR3: TGCGCCAGCAGCTTGGGAGCTGGGGGTCATGAGCAGTTCTTC.

The chain carries TRBV7-9 and TRBJ2-7; TRBD2 matches at 11 bases. The J call is uncertain, as TRBJ2-4 better fits the DNA end. Germline-derived CDR1 and CDR2 are SEHNR and FQNEAQ (reference sequence). The CDR3 has 16 residues. CDR3 sequence: CASSRIAGGDKNIQYF. As DNA, the CDR3 is TGTGCCAGCAGCAGAATAGCGGGAGGGGACAAAAACATTCAGTACTTC.

This clonotype has just a few counts. The chain has TRBV3-1 and TRBJ2-5; D possibly uses TRBD1 or TRBD2 (5 bases each). This CDR3 comprises 14 residues. V lost 0 bases to trimming and J lost 5 bases, with 10 bases between them. Germline V gene lookup returns CDR1 LGHDT and CDR2 YNNKEL (reference sequence). This chain's CDR3 is CASSQEGTAETQYF. The CDR3 coding sequence is TGTGCCAGCAGCCAAGAAGGGACGGCGGAGACCCAGTACTTC.

A few counts support this clonotype. The chain recombines TRBV29-1 with TRBJ2-7; weak D call: TRBD1 (5 bases). V was clipped by 0 bases and J by 2 bases, with 14 bases between them. CDR1 SQVTM and CDR2 ANQGSEA come from the germline V gene. The CDR3 length is 15 residues. CDR3 residues: CSVEDPRGKAYEQYF. In DNA form, the CDR3 reads TGCAGCGTTGAAGATCCTAGGGGTAAAGCCTACGAGCAGTACTTC.

The table lists this clonotype with a few counts. J is TRBJ2-3 and V is TRBV20-1, with D perhaps matching TRBD2 (6 bases). Trimming took off 1 base at V and 3 bases at J, with 14 bases between the two ends. The CDR3 length is 15 residues. Looked up from germline, CDR1 is DFQATT and CDR2 is SNEGSKA (reference sequence). The CDR3 nucleotides read TGCAGTGCTAGAGCGGGAACGGGAGCAACAGATACGCAGTATTTT. Protein sequence: CSARAGTGATDTQYF.

This chain connects TRBV5-1 to TRBJ2-3, with 16 positions matching TRBD2. The CDR3 totals 19 residues. Germline CDR1 is SGHRS and CDR2 is YFSETQ. V trimming: 3 bases; J trimming: 3 bases; junction bases outside the gene matches: 10. The CDR3 spells CASSSSGLAGGYQTDTQYF. The CDR3 nucleotides are TGCGCCAGCAGCTCCTCGGGACTAGCGGGAGGGTATCAAACAGATACGCAGTATTTT.

This chain joins TRBV27 and TRBJ1-2; D is undetermined. Germline values: CDR1 MNHEY, CDR2 SMNVEV (reference sequence). This CDR3 region has 16 residues. Trimming stripped 5 bases from V and 6 bases from J, with 22 bases between. CDR3: CASSPTGLRLRDGYTF. CDR3 bases: TGTGCCAGCAGTCCTACTGGACTGCGCCTCCGGGATGGCTACACCTTC.

This rearrangement joins TRBV12-3 or TRBV12-4 to TRBJ2-4; D remains ambiguous. The CDR3 covers 12 residues. Trimming took 7 bases from V and 8 from J, leaving 12 bases between them. CDR3 in amino acids: CASTRLADIQYF. For the CDR3, the DNA is TGTGCCAGCACCAGGCTCGCGGACATTCAGTACTTC.

The chain has TRBV11-3 and TRBJ2-1; the D gene is possibly TRBD1 (6 bases). The V gene's germline CDR1 is SGHNT and CDR2 YENEEA. This CDR3 region has 15 residues. The V end lost 5 bases, the J end lost 4 bases, and 15 bases lay between the germline ends. CDR3 nucleotides: TGTGCCAGCAGCCTGCTTGGACAGATGTACAATGAGCAGTTCTTC. Amino acid sequence: CASSLLGQMYNEQFF.

This clonotype was seen a handful of times. The J gene is TRBJ1-2, the V gene TRBV6-5, with 10 positions matching TRBD1. J lost 4 bases, V lost 4 bases, and 6 bases had no gene match. This CDR3 spans 15 amino acids. The V gene's germline CDR1 is MNHEY and CDR2 SVGAGI. The CDR3 loop is CASSSGTGESYGYTF. The CDR3 DNA sequence: TGTGCCAGCAGTTCAGGGACAGGGGAAAGCTATGGCTACACCTTC.

The chain carries TRBV7-9 and TRBJ2-1; TRBD2 might be the D (7 bases). V lost 5 bases to trimming and J lost 8 bases, with 16 bases between them. The CDR3 spans 14 residues. Germline V CDR1 and CDR2: SEHNR, FQNEAQ (reference sequence). The CDR3 loop reads CASSQRGEGDEQFF. CDR3 DNA: TGTGCCAGCAGCCAGAGGGGGGAGGGCGATGAGCAGTTCTTC. Drawing the rest from reference TRBV7-9 and TRBJ2-1, the complete variable domain is DTGVSQNPRHKITKRGQNVTFRCDPISEHNRLYWYRQTLGQGPEFLTYFQNEAQLEKSRLLSDRFSAERPKGSFSTLEIQRTEQGDSAMYLCASSQRGEGDEQFFGPGTRLTVL.

This clonotype was counted between two and nine times. The CDR3 loop is CSARDPTTPRTDTQYF. CDR3 nucleotides: TGCAGTGCTAGAGATCCCACTACTCCTCGCACAGATACGCAGTATTTT. The genes are TRBV20-1 and TRBJ2-3; D remains unclear. V lost 0 bases and J 1 base, leaving 14 bases between the germline ends. The CDR3 sequence is 16 residues long. The germline CDR1 and CDR2 sequences are DFQATT and SNEGSKA (reference sequence).

The rearrangement uses TRBV7-2 and TRBJ2-1, with D unclear. The CDR3 contains 15 residues. Germline CDR1 and CDR2: SGHTA and FQGNSA. The V and J ends lost 4 bases and 6 bases respectively, with 16 bases between them. The CDR3 nucleotides are TGTGCCAGCAGCTGGATTGATGGTTGGGGCAATGAGCAGTTCTTC. Translating gives CASSWIDGWGNEQFF.

In this sample, this clonotype turned up a few times. This chain uses TRBV5-5 with TRBJ1-2; no clear D. The length of the CDR3 is 13 residues. Germline values: CDR1 SGHKS, CDR2 YYEKEE (reference sequence). With 0 bases removed from V and 1 base from J, the gap between germline ends came to 4 bases. This CDR3 reads CASSLERNYGYTF. The CDR3 nucleotides read TGTGCCAGCAGCTTGGAACGTAACTATGGCTACACCTTC.

Written as DNA, the CDR3 is TGTGCCAGCATATTCAGCGGCCCGTCCTACAATGAGCAGTACTTC. Translation gives CASIFSGPSYNEQYF. The genes are TRBV28 and TRBJ2-1, with TRBD2 as a possible D gene (5 bases). The end of the DNA aligns better with TRBJ2-7, so the J call may be wrong. The CDR3 covers 15 residues. CDR1 and CDR2 from the germline V gene are MDHEN and SYDVKM.

V usage is TRBV7-2 and J usage is TRBJ1-2; 10 nucleotides match TRBD1. Trimming at V came to 5 bases and at J to 7 bases, leaving 7 bases not matched to a gene. Germline V gene data show CDR1 as SGHTA and CDR2 as FQGNSA. This CDR3 has 14 amino acids. CDR3 nucleotides: TGTGCCAGCAGCATATCGGGACAGGGGTTTGGCTACACCTTC. Translation: CASSISGQGFGYTF.

J is TRBJ2-1 and V is TRBV28; 9 positions match TRBD2. Germline CDR1 MDHEN, CDR2 SYDVKM. With 6 bases clipped from V and 7 bases from J, the junction kept 10 bases outside the gene matches. The CDR3 is 15 residues long. The CDR3 region is CASSPISGRGNEQFF. For the CDR3, the DNA is TGTGCCAGCAGCCCTATTAGCGGGAGAGGGAATGAGCAGTTCTTC.

The chain has TRBV20-1 and TRBJ2-1; the match to TRBD2 covers 11 bases. The length of the CDR3 is 16 residues. The V and J ends lost 3 bases and 1 base, in that order; junction bases with no gene match: 5. Per the germline V gene, CDR1 is DFQATT and CDR2 is SNEGSKA (reference sequence). The CDR3: CSASAWTSGSYNEQFF. The DNA of the CDR3 is TGCAGTGCTAGCGCGTGGACTAGCGGGTCCTACAATGAGCAGTTCTTC.

The V and J genes are TRBV7-9 and TRBJ1-1; D perhaps matches TRBD1 (5 bases). V lost 5 bases and J lost 11, with 18 bases in between. The CDR3 runs to 13 residues. Germline V lookup: CDR1 SEHNR, CDR2 FQNEAQ (reference sequence). The CDR3 DNA is TGTGCCAGCAGCCCTCCGGTGGGACTTGGGGCTTTCTTT. Its translation is CASSPPVGLGAFF.

The chain links TRBV7-2 to TRBJ2-7; possibly TRBD1 or TRBD2 for D (5 bases each). The length of the CDR3 is 13 residues. The germline V gene has CDR1 SGHTA and CDR2 FQGNSA. Trimming removed 2 bases at V and 9 bases at J, with 14 bases between. Written as DNA, the CDR3 is TGTGCCAGCAGCTTAAGCTTAGGGACGGTGCAGTACTTC. Translating gives CASSLSLGTVQYF.

The chain couples TRBV7-2 to TRBJ2-4; no firm D call. The DNA end is a closer match to TRBJ2-7, so the J assignment may be wrong. The CDR3 contains 15 residues. CDR1 is SGHTA and CDR2 is FQGNSA in the germline V gene. The CDR3 here is CASSPRRVFSYEQYF. The CDR3 DNA is TGTGCCAGCAGTCCTCGACGGGTTTTCTCGTACGAGCAGTACTTC.